The rows below give T cell receptor beta chains drawn from one sample of a study of blood T cells in healthy people across ages. TCRdb re-called the 5' RACE reads through MiXCR, storing one row per CDR3 protein. The table has some 1.4 million distinct CDR3 sequences, about 43% seen once. The specimen sequenced was blood. The receptors were sampled from a woman younger than 35 in good health. Each CDR3 is given with its conserved first and last residue. A D gene is named only where the DNA matches it firmly. Clone size is not always given. Where it is, it says once, few, many or a class for expanded clones.

DNA,CDR3,J,V,D,size
TGCAGTGCTAGTGAACAGGGTAAACTGTTTTTT,CSASEQGKLFF,TRBJ1-4,TRBV20-1,-,many
TGTGCCAGCAGCCCCAGGGCGACGGTGTCTGGGAATTCACCCCTCCACTTT,CASSPRATVSGNSPLHF,TRBJ1-6,TRBV3-1,-,-
TGCAGCGTTGAAGGTAGCGGGAGCATTGGGAGCACAAATACGCAGTATTTT,CSVEGSGSIGSTNTQYF,TRBJ2-3,TRBV29-1,TRBD2,-
TGCAGTCCATTAGAGACCCAGTACTTC,CSPLETQYF,TRBJ2-5,TRBV20-1,-,-
TGTGCCAGCAGTTATTTCGGGGAACAAGAGACCCAGTACTTC,CASSYFGEQETQYF,TRBJ2-5,TRBV6-5,-,-
TGTGCCATCAGTGTCCTAACCGGGACAGGGACCTACAATGAGCAGTTCTTC,CAISVLTGTGTYNEQFF,TRBJ2-1,TRBV10-3,TRBD1,-
TGTGCCAGCAGCTTGTTTGGTTTTAACTATGGCTACACCTTC,CASSLFGFNYGYTF,TRBJ1-2,TRBV11-2,-,-
TGTGCCACCCTAGCGGGGAGCACAGATACGCAGTATTTT,CATLAGSTDTQYF,TRBJ2-3,TRBV7-9,TRBD2,-
TGCAGTGTCCTCACCGACAGGGCTGATGGCTACACCTTC,CSVLTDRADGYTF,TRBJ1-2,TRBV20-1,TRBD1,-
TGCAGTGCTAGAGATCTGGACAGCCTTAGCCTCTACGAGCAGTACTTC,CSARDLDSLSLYEQYF,TRBJ2-7,TRBV20-1,-,-
TGTGCCAGCAGCCCTAACCCCTCTGGGCCCCAGCATTTT,CASSPNPSGPQHF,TRBJ1-5,TRBV12-3/TRBV12-4,-,few
TGTGCCAGCAGCCAAGCAAGCACCGGACTAGCGGGAAGACTCGAGCAGTACTTC,CASSQASTGLAGRLEQYF,TRBJ2-7,TRBV3-1,TRBD2,few
TGTGCCACCCTGGACAGGGGGGATTCACCCCTCCACTTT,CATLDRGDSPLHF,TRBJ1-6,TRBV6-2/TRBV6-3,TRBD1,-
TGTGCCAGCAGCTTAGGGACAGGGACTAGCACAGATACGCAGTATTTT,CASSLGTGTSTDTQYF,TRBJ2-3,TRBV7-8,TRBD1,-
TGTGCCAGCAGCCAAAATGGAGGGGATAACTATGGCTACACCTTC,CASSQNGGDNYGYTF,TRBJ1-2,TRBV3-1,-,-
TGTGCCACCAGCAGATCTACAGGGTTCACAGATACGCAGTATTTT,CATSRSTGFTDTQYF,TRBJ2-3,TRBV15,-,few
TGTGTCAGCAGCCGTGGATCGGCCCAAGAGACCCAGTACTTC,CVSSRGSAQETQYF,TRBJ2-5,TRBV4-2,-,-
TGCGCCAGCAGCCGACTAGCGGGTATCGGCACAGATACGCAGTATTTT,CASSRLAGIGTDTQYF,TRBJ2-3,TRBV5-1,TRBD2,-
TGTGCTAGTGGATCCCCTTCGAGCTCCTACAATGAGCAGTTCTTC,CASGSPSSSYNEQFF,TRBJ2-1,TRBV12-5,-,few
TGTGCCAGCAGCCAAGCGGGGGGGGACAATGAGCAGTTCTTC,CASSQAGGDNEQFF,TRBJ2-1,TRBV4-2,TRBD2,-
TGTGCCAGCAGTTCCCCCGGGGCGGGGTTGAACACTGAAGCTTTCTTT,CASSSPGAGLNTEAFF,TRBJ1-1,TRBV6-6,-,-
TGTGCCAGCAACTGGAGGGGCAATGAGCAGTTCTTC,CASNWRGNEQFF,TRBJ2-1,TRBV2,-,-
TGTGCCAGCAGGACGCCCGCCAGGGGTTCACCCCTCCACTTT,CASRTPARGSPLHF,TRBJ1-6,TRBV28,-,-
TGTGCCAGCAGGCGGACGAGGACAGATACGCAGTATTTT,CASRRTRTDTQYF,TRBJ2-3,TRBV6-5,-,-
TGTGCCAGCTCACCGTTGGACATTCAGTACTTC,CASSPLDIQYF,TRBJ2-4,TRBV18,-,few
TGCAGTGCCCATCAAAGGACCCACAATGAGCAGTACTTC,CSAHQRTHNEQYF,TRBJ2-7,TRBV20-1,-,-
TGCAGTGCTAGAGGGGAGGGAACGGGGCAGCCCCAGCATTTT,CSARGEGTGQPQHF,TRBJ1-5,TRBV20-1,-,-
TGTGCCAGCAGTTTTAGGTCCCCGCAAGAGACCCAGTACTTC,CASSFRSPQETQYF,TRBJ2-5,TRBV27,-,few
TGTGCCAGCTCACCACCGGGGCGGGGAAACAATGAGCAGTTCTTC,CASSPPGRGNNEQFF,TRBJ2-1,TRBV18,-,few
TGTGCCAGCATCCCACGGGGGAGCCAAGAGACCCAGTACTTC,CASIPRGSQETQYF,TRBJ2-5,TRBV12-3/TRBV12-4,-,-
TGTGCCAGCAGACAAGGGACAGGAGCTTACAATGAGCAGTTCTTC,CASRQGTGAYNEQFF,TRBJ2-1,TRBV7-8,TRBD1,-
TGTGCCAGCAGCCCCAGTGCCGGGACAGGGTTCTATGGCTACACCTTC,CASSPSAGTGFYGYTF,TRBJ1-2,TRBV11-2,TRBD1,-
TGTGCCAGCAGAGCGGACGGACCTTACGAGCAGTACTTC,CASRADGPYEQYF,TRBJ2-7,TRBV27,-,-
TGCAGTGCTAGAGGTCAGGGGGCGAACTATGGCTACACCTTC,CSARGQGANYGYTF,TRBJ1-2,TRBV20-1,TRBD1,-
TGTGCCAGCAGTTTATTGGGGGGATCAGGAAACACCATATATTTT,CASSLLGGSGNTIYF,TRBJ1-3,TRBV28,-,-
TGCGCCAGCAGATTGGCAGAGAACACTGAAGCTTTCTTT,CASRLAENTEAFF,TRBJ1-1,TRBV5-1,-,few
TGCAGCGTTGTGCCGGTCAGGGTGGACGAGCAGTACTTC,CSVVPVRVDEQYF,TRBJ2-7,TRBV29-1,-,many
TGTGCCAGCAGTGAATTTAGAAGAGATACGCAGTATTTT,CASSEFRRDTQYF,TRBJ2-3,TRBV6-1,-,-
TGCGCCAGCAGCCCGGGACAGTTTAACACCGGGGAGCTGTTTTTT,CASSPGQFNTGELFF,TRBJ2-2,TRBV5-1,TRBD1,-
TGTGCCAGCAGCCCTCCTTCCTCAGGAGAGCAGTACTTC,CASSPPSSGEQYF,TRBJ2-7,TRBV27,-,-
TGTGCCAGCAGACTGTCCCGGGCCGGGGAGCTGTTTTTT,CASRLSRAGELFF,TRBJ2-2,TRBV5-5,-,few
TGTGCCAGCAGTGAAGAGGCAGGGGGTTACGCCGATCCGTACTTC,CASSEEAGGYADPYF,TRBJ2-5,TRBV6-1,TRBD1,-
TGTGCCAGCAGTCTTCTGACAGGGAGAGGTCACACCGGGGAGCTGTTTTTT,CASSLLTGRGHTGELFF,TRBJ2-2,TRBV25-1,TRBD1,-
TGTGCCGCAACCCAGGGATTAGAGGAAAAACTGTTTTTT,CAATQGLEEKLFF,TRBJ1-4,TRBV11-3,-,few
TGCGCCAGCAGCCAAGAAGGAGTCGGGCAGCCCCTAGGGGAGCAGTACTTC,CASSQEGVGQPLGEQYF,TRBJ2-7,TRBV4-1,-,few
TGTGCCAGCAGACCCACAGGGCCCGACTATGGCTACACCTTC,CASRPTGPDYGYTF,TRBJ1-2,TRBV4-2,-,few
TGTGCCAGCAGAGAGCAGGGGCAGAACTATGGCTACACCTTC,CASREQGQNYGYTF,TRBJ1-2,TRBV6-6,-,few
TGTGCCAGCAGTCATCGGGGAGTCTCCTACGAGCAGTACTTC,CASSHRGVSYEQYF,TRBJ2-7,TRBV6-5,-,few
TGTGCCAGCAGCATGGGGGGCCCTCCCACAGATACGCAGTATTTT,CASSMGGPPTDTQYF,TRBJ2-3,TRBV28,-,once
TGTGCCAGCAGTTACCTCGGACAGGGAGTGGGTGAGCAGTTCTTC,CASSYLGQGVGEQFF,TRBJ2-1,TRBV6-6,TRBD1,few
TGTGCCAGCAGAGGGCTAGCGGGCCCTCGTTGGAGGCAGTATTTT,CASRGLAGPRWRQYF,TRBJ2-3,TRBV12-3/TRBV12-4,TRBD2,-
TGTGCCAGCAGCGGGGGACAGGGGGGGGATACGCAGTATTTT,CASSGGQGGDTQYF,TRBJ2-3,TRBV6-1,TRBD1,few
TGCAGTGCTAGGATCGATGGAGATACGCAGTATTTT,CSARIDGDTQYF,TRBJ2-3,TRBV20-1,-,few
TGTGCCAGCAGCACCCAATCAGGGATCCACTACGAGCAGTACTTC,CASSTQSGIHYEQYF,TRBJ2-7,TRBV28,-,few
TGTGCCAGCAGTTTGGCTAGCGGGGAGGTGGAGCAGTTCTTC,CASSLASGEVEQFF,TRBJ2-1,TRBV12-3/TRBV12-4,TRBD2,-
TGTGCCACCAGTGACGACCGGGACAGGGGGAACAATGAGCAGTTCTTC,CATSDDRDRGNNEQFF,TRBJ2-1,TRBV24-1,TRBD1,-
TGCGCCAGCAGCTTAAGCCCAGGGAGATTCACAGATACGCAGTATTTT,CASSLSPGRFTDTQYF,TRBJ2-3,TRBV5-1,-,-
TGCAGTGCTCAATATTTCGGGGGATTCTCTGGAAACACCATATATTTT,CSAQYFGGFSGNTIYF,TRBJ1-3,TRBV20-1,-,-
TGCAGTGCTAGAGGGGGGGGAGTGGGCTACGAGCAGTACTTC,CSARGGGVGYEQYF,TRBJ2-7,TRBV20-1,TRBD2,-